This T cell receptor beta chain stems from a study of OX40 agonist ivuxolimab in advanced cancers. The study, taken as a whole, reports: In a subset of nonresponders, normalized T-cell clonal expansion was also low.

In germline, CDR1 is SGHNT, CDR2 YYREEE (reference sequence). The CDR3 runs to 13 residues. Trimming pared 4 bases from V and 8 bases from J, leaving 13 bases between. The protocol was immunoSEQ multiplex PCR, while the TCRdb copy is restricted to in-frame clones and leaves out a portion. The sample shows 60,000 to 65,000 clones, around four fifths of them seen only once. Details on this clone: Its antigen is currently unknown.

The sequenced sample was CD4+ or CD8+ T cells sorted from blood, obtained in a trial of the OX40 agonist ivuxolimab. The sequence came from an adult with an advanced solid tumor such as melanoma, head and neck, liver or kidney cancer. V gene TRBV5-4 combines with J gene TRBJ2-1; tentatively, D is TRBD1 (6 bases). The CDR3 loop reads CASSRAYRDEQFF. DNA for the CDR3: TGTGCCAGCAGCCGGGCATACAGGGATGAGCAGTTCTTC.